The 31 T cell receptor beta chains below all came from one sample that was sequenced in a study of T cell repertoires in cytomegalovirus infection. Via MiXCR, TCRdb re-called the reads, giving one row per CDR3 protein. The repertoire holds about 360,000 distinct CDR3 sequences, with around a sixth as singletons. Sequenced input: PBMCs. Source of these receptors: a human donor in good health (CMV status not recorded). Some clones in this sample may be carry-over from other donors' samples.

In its sample, this clonotype was seen many times. The chain combines TRBV7-6 with TRBJ2-3, with TRBD2 as a possible D gene (5 bases). The CDR3 has 16 amino acids. Germline-derived CDR1 and CDR2 are SGHVS and FNYEAQ. Trimming cost V 5 bases and J 1 base, with 16 bases left between them. The CDR3 region has the DNA TGTGCCAGCAGCGGGGAATGGACTCGTGGCACAGATACGCAGTATTTT. It translates to CASSGEWTRGTDTQYF.

This clonotype has just a few counts. The chain recombines TRBV2 with TRBJ1-1; TRBD1 aligns across 8 bases. Germline V gene data show CDR1 as SNHLY and CDR2 as FYNNEI. The CDR3 loop spans 12 amino acids. Losses at the gene ends were 6 bases for V and 8 bases for J; bases not matched to a gene: 5. Here the CDR3 reads CASREQGVEAFF. The CDR3 bases are TGTGCCAGCAGGGAACAGGGGGTGGAAGCTTTCTTT.

This chain connects TRBV4-2 to TRBJ2-3, with TRBD2 as a possible D gene (6 bases). Germline V gene sequence: CDR1 LGHNA, CDR2 YNFKEQ. The CDR3 is 17 residues long. The V end was cut by 4 bases, the J end by 2 bases, with 19 bases between. The CDR3 here is CASSLAGPRDSTDTQYF. In DNA form, the CDR3 reads TGTGCCAGCAGCCTTGCTGGGCCCCGGGACTCCACAGATACGCAGTATTTT.

This clonotype was seen ten or more times. The V gene is TRBV7-2, the J gene TRBJ2-7, with 10 nucleotides matching TRBD2. This CDR3 region has 14 residues. Per the germline V gene, CDR1 is SGHTA and CDR2 is FQGNSA. The V segment lost 3 bases and the J segment 7 bases; nucleotides outside the gene matches: 6. The DNA for the CDR3 is TGTGCCAGCAGCTTCCTAGCGGGAGCCAGGGAGCAGTACTTC. As protein: CASSFLAGAREQYF.

V and J are TRBV19 and TRBJ1-2; no definite D call. The CDR3 is made up of 15 amino acids. From germline, CDR1 is LNHDA and CDR2 SQIVND (reference sequence). The V end lost 9 bases, the J end lost 3 bases, and 20 bases lay between the germline ends. CDR3 DNA sequence: TGTGCCAGCACTAAAGTAGGGCAGCTACACTATGGCTACACCTTC. It translates to CASTKVGQLHYGYTF.

This clonotype showed up many times. The chain is built from TRBV20-1 and TRBJ2-1; TRBD2 matches at 10 bases. The V segment lost 2 bases and the J segment 10 bases; nucleotides outside the gene matches: 8. Germline CDR1 DFQATT, CDR2 SNEGSKA (reference sequence). This CDR3 comprises 14 residues. CDR3 residues: CSARRPGTSEEQFF. The CDR3 nucleotides are TGCAGTGCTAGACGGCCCGGGACTAGCGAAGAGCAGTTCTTC.

The chain links TRBV4-1 to TRBJ1-5; D not resolved. Trimming cost V 0 bases and J 5 bases, with 5 bases left between them. CDR1 is MGHRA, CDR2 YSYEKL, per germline. The CDR3 totals 13 residues. CDR3: CASSQERYQPQHF. CDR3 nucleotides: TGCGCCAGCAGCCAAGAGCGATATCAGCCCCAGCATTTT.

This chain joins TRBV10-3 and TRBJ1-6; 8 bases agree with TRBD1. Germline values: CDR1 ENHRY, CDR2 SYGVKD. With 6 bases clipped from V and 7 bases from J, the junction kept 11 bases outside the gene matches. The length of the CDR3 is 16 residues. Written as DNA, the CDR3 is TGTGCCATCAGGGGGGTTGGGGACAGGAACAATTCACCCCTCCACTTT. Translation: CAIRGVGDRNNSPLHF.

The chain joins TRBV12-3 or TRBV12-4 to TRBJ1-1; no reliable D call. V was shortened by 3 bases and J by 3 bases, with 8 bases between the two germline ends. The CDR3 extends over 13 amino acids. In DNA, the CDR3 is TGTGCCAGCAGTTTTTCTACGGACACTGAAGCTTTCTTT. Translating gives CASSFSTDTEAFF.

This chain uses TRBV27 with TRBJ2-1; TRBD2 might be the D (6 bases). Germline V gives CDR1 MNHEY, CDR2 SMNVEV (reference sequence). V shed 5 bases and J shed 9 bases, with 23 bases lying between them. There are 16 residues in the CDR3. This chain's CDR3 is CASSPRDSGSPSEQFF. For the CDR3, the DNA is TGTGCCAGCAGTCCCCGAGATAGCGGTTCGCCCTCTGAGCAGTTCTTC.

V gene TRBV27 combines with J gene TRBJ2-1; 11 positions agree with TRBD2. The CDR3 loop spans 15 amino acids. Germline lookup yields CDR1 MNHEY and CDR2 SMNVEV (reference sequence). Trimming removed 6 bases from V and 5 bases from J; junction bases left unmatched: 6. In DNA, the CDR3 is TGTGCCAGCAGGAGGGGACTAGCGGCCCACAATGAGCAGTTCTTC. It specifies CASRRGLAAHNEQFF.

The chain has TRBV29-1 and TRBJ1-1; 9 positions agree with TRBD1. The germline gives CDR1 SQVTM, CDR2 ANQGSEA. V dropped 7 bases and J dropped 3; count of bases not matched to a gene: 9. The CDR3 is made up of 14 amino acids. Here the CDR3 DNA reads TGCAGCGCGTCCCACAGGGGGCGCGACACTGAAGCTTTCTTT. Its protein is CSASHRGRDTEAFF.

The rearrangement uses TRBV20-1 and TRBJ2-3; D is undetermined. Trimming removed 0 bases from V and 5 bases from J, with 3 bases in between. The germline CDR1 and CDR2 sequences are DFQATT and SNEGSKA (reference sequence). This CDR3 spans 11 amino acids. This chain's CDR3 is CSAREVDTQYF. The CDR3 DNA reads TGCAGTGCTAGAGAGGTAGATACGCAGTATTTT.

This clonotype was observed a handful of times. The chain has TRBV20-1 and TRBJ2-3; D is undetermined. Germline V gene data show CDR1 as DFQATT and CDR2 as SNEGSKA (reference sequence). This CDR3 contains 18 residues. The germline V and J ends were trimmed by 1 base and 3 bases, with 23 bases remaining between them. CDR3 sequence (DNA): TGCAGTGCTAGAGGGGAAACCTGGGCTGGGGTATTAACAGATACGCAGTATTTT. This sequence encodes CSARGETWAGVLTDTQYF.

The CDR3 protein is CASSMRRSGYGYTF. In DNA, the CDR3 is TGTGCCAGTAGTATGCGCAGGTCAGGGTATGGCTACACCTTC. V is TRBV19 and J is TRBJ1-2; D possibly corresponds to TRBD1 (5 bases). Germline-derived CDR1 and CDR2 are LNHDA and SQIVND (reference sequence). The CDR3 length is 14 residues. Between the trimmed V and J ends, which lost 3 bases and 5 bases, there was a span of 13 bases. Full variable domain (missing parts from reference TRBV19 and TRBJ1-2): DGGITQSPKYLFRKEGQNVTLSCEQNLNHDAMYWYRQDPGQGLRLIYYSQIVNDFQKGDIAEGYSVSREKKESFPLTVTSAQKNPTAFYLCASSMRRSGYGYTFGSGTRLTVV.

The CDR3 bases are TGTGCCAGCAGCCATGCTGGGACAGGGGGCGCATCGGATACGCAGTATTTT. Its protein product is CASSHAGTGGASDTQYF. The rearrangement links TRBV3-1 to TRBJ2-3; 12 bases align to TRBD1. V shed 3 bases and J 6 bases; nucleotides not matched to a gene: 10. This CDR3 contains 17 residues. Germline V gene data show CDR1 as LGHDT and CDR2 as YNNKEL (reference sequence).

This clonotype was seen repeatedly, ten times or more. This chain connects TRBV7-8 to TRBJ1-4; 8 bases agree with TRBD1. V lost 5 bases and J lost 6; bases outside the gene matches: 2. The CDR3 is made up of 13 amino acids. Germline-derived CDR1 and CDR2 are SGHVS and FQNEAQ. The CDR3 coding sequence is TGTGCCAGCAGCCAACAGGGGGATGAAAAACTGTTTTTT. As protein: CASSQQGDEKLFF.

V is TRBV7-4 and J is TRBJ2-1; no clear D. Trimming cost V 5 bases and J 6 bases, with 14 bases left between them. The length of the CDR3 is 14 residues. CDR1 is SGHVT and CDR2 is SQSDAQ in the germline V gene. CDR3 nucleotides: TGTGCCAGCAGCACCCATGGATCTTTCAATGAGCAGTTCTTC. This gives the protein CASSTHGSFNEQFF.

This clonotype was observed a few times. V and J are TRBV28 and TRBJ1-4; maybe TRBD1 (5 bases). The V and J ends lost 6 bases and 14 bases respectively, with 28 bases between them. CDR3 length: 16 amino acids. Germline values: CDR1 MDHEN, CDR2 SYDVKM. CDR3 sequence reads: CASSTRETAFNEELFF. The CDR3 nucleotides read TGTGCCAGCAGCACGAGAGAGACAGCTTTTAATGAAGAGCTGTTTTTT.

The chain couples TRBV19 to TRBJ1-5; 8 bases fit TRBD1. Germline CDR1 LNHDA, CDR2 SQIVND (reference sequence). The V and J ends lost 5 bases and 1 base, in that order; junction bases with no gene match: 7. The CDR3 has 16 amino acids. CDR3: CASSRNQGASNQPQHF. In DNA form, the CDR3 reads TGTGCCAGTAGTCGGAACCAGGGGGCAAGCAATCAGCCCCAGCATTTT.

This clonotype was seen at least ten times. This sequence joins TRBV7-2 and TRBJ1-1; D gene uncertain. V lost 5 bases, J lost 1 base, and 11 bases lay in between. This CDR3 contains 14 residues. Germline values: CDR1 SGHTA, CDR2 FQGNSA. The CDR3 loop is CASSTRIGNTEAFF. CDR3 bases: TGTGCCAGCAGCACGAGAATAGGGAACACTGAAGCTTTCTTT.

This clonotype was counted ten times or more. The gene calls are TRBV7-6 and TRBJ2-5; D ambiguous. Looked up from germline, CDR1 is SGHVS and CDR2 is FNYEAQ. Trimming removed 2 bases at V and 4 bases at J, with 5 bases between. The CDR3 spans 12 residues. CDR3: CASSLSTETQYF. CDR3 nucleotide sequence: TGTGCCAGCAGCTTATCGACAGAGACCCAGTACTTC.

This chain joins TRBV29-1 and TRBJ2-1; the D gene is possibly TRBD1 (6 bases). CDR1 and CDR2 from the germline V gene are SQVTM and ANQGSEA. Trimming pared 5 bases from V and 5 bases from J, leaving 16 bases between. The CDR3 covers 14 residues. The CDR3, as DNA: TGCAGCGTTTCCGGGACAACTAAGAACAATGAGCAGTTCTTC. Translated: CSVSGTTKNNEQFF.

This clonotype was recorded many times. This chain joins TRBV7-2 and TRBJ2-1; a possible D gene is TRBD1 (5 bases). The CDR3 runs 14 residues. The V end lost 3 bases, the J end lost 4 bases, and 10 bases lay between the germline ends. Germline V gene sequence: CDR1 SGHTA, CDR2 FQGNSA. CDR3: CASSLSQGYNEQFF. In DNA form, the CDR3 reads TGTGCCAGCAGCTTGAGTCAGGGATACAATGAGCAGTTCTTC.

Of note for this clonotype: This may be a read error, as it is one base from a much larger clone. This CDR3 is missing its conserved last phenylalanine or tryptophan, likely due to a read error. The V and J genes are TRBV25-1 and TRBJ1-6, with 8 nucleotides matching TRBD1. Trimming cost V 5 bases and J 10 bases; bases outside gene matches: 7. Germline CDR1 is MGHDK and CDR2 is SYGVNS. CDR3 length: 14 residues. CDR3 DNA sequence: TGTGCCAGCAGTCCATTACAGGGGGGGTCACCCCTCCACTAT. This translates into CASSPLQGGSPLHY.

This clonotype occurred many times. The gene calls are TRBV10-3 and TRBJ2-1; 8 bases align to TRBD2. Germline V CDR1 and CDR2: ENHRY, SYGVKD. The CDR3 sequence is 15 residues long. Unmatched junction bases numbered 9, after V lost 3 bases and J lost 8 bases. In nucleotides, the CDR3 is TGTGCCATCAGTGAATGGCTAGCGGGCGTGGATGAGCAGTTCTTC. This sequence encodes CAISEWLAGVDEQFF.

The gene calls are TRBV11-2 and TRBJ1-2, with 9 nucleotides matching TRBD1. V gave up 7 bases and J gave up 8 bases; unmatched junction bases: 14. CDR1 and CDR2 from the germline V gene are SGHAT and FQNNGV. There are 15 residues in the CDR3. This CDR3 reads CASTINRDRVLGYTF. The DNA of the CDR3 is TGTGCCAGCACCATAAACCGGGACAGGGTCCTCGGCTACACCTTC.

The V gene is TRBV6-5, the J gene TRBJ2-5; D tentatively reads TRBD1 or TRBD2 (5 bases each). Germline V gene lookup returns CDR1 MNHEY and CDR2 SVGAGI. Trimming took 6 bases from V and 3 from J, leaving 11 bases between them. The CDR3 has 13 residues. CDR3 in DNA: TGTGCCAGCAGCAGGGACGGCGAAGAGACCCAGTACTTC. Translated: CASSRDGEETQYF.

The chain joins TRBV20-1 to TRBJ2-7; no definite D call. The CDR3 extends over 15 amino acids. Germline CDR1 and CDR2: DFQATT and SNEGSKA (reference sequence). Trimming shortened V by 4 bases and J by 0 bases, and 16 bases separated the two germline ends. The CDR3 protein is CSATPSWDSSYEQYF. In DNA, the CDR3 is TGCAGTGCTACTCCATCGTGGGATAGCTCCTACGAGCAGTACTTC.

The table lists this clonotype with a few counts. The genes are TRBV2 and TRBJ2-7; a weak D match, TRBD2 (5 bases). V lost 4 bases to trimming and J lost 6 bases, with 16 bases between them. Germline values: CDR1 SNHLY, CDR2 FYNNEI. This CDR3 region has 14 residues. The chain's CDR3 is CASSGKSGIAEQYF. The DNA for the CDR3 is TGTGCCAGCAGTGGAAAATCGGGAATTGCCGAGCAGTACTTC.

The chain links TRBV7-6 to TRBJ2-3, with D possibly matching TRBD2 (5 bases). CDR1 and CDR2 (germline): SGHVS, FNYEAQ. The CDR3 covers 19 residues. V lost 5 bases and J 4 bases, leaving 28 bases between the germline ends. The CDR3, as DNA: TGTGCCAGCAGCCCTATTCTTAGGCGGGTCTCCCCGGAGGCAGATACGCAGTATTTT. It encodes CASSPILRRVSPEADTQYF.